A single T cell receptor beta chain is shown here with its context. The antigen is undetermined. This entry comes from a study of cytomegalovirus exposure and HLA in healthy donors. Amplification used 60 Vbeta primers and 13 Jbeta primers. The data were produced by immunoSEQ multiplex PCR, yet TCRdb's version contains in-frame clones alone and is incomplete. The data hold about 170,000 clones, with 65% to 80% observed a single time. Findings and caveats of the study: In a later analysis, HLA-associated TCR beta chains were more clonally expanded than equally common others. Some TCR beta chains (roughly 160 of them) were listed as cytomegalovirus-associated. Sequencing artifact likely explains a cluster of highly shared sequence variants.

Germline lookup yields CDR1 LGHNA and CDR2 YSLEER. The CDR3 runs 13 residues. V lost 4 bases and J 3 bases, leaving 9 bases between the germline ends. This sequence originates from a woman aged 45 to 65 in good health and CMV-seropositive. The chain has TRBV4-3 and TRBJ1-1; D unclear. The sequenced sample was PBMCs. The CDR3 loop is CASSLRVYTEAFF. The CDR3 nucleotides read TGCGCCAGCAGCCTGCGGGTCTACACTGAAGCTTTCTTT.